These T cell receptor beta chains were read from a single sample in a study of identical twins. TCRdb redid the calling of the 5' RACE reads with MiXCR, one entry per CDR3 protein. The sample carries approximately 1.8 million distinct CDR3 sequences, more than 30% recorded once. Sequencing used cord blood. The receptor source for this set is a newborn girl in good health. Both conserved end residues are part of each CDR3. The D gene is left open where the match is weak. The size entry is marked missing in some rows and otherwise reads once, few, many or a size class.

V,J,D,size,CDR3,DNA
TRBV30,TRBJ1-6,.,.,CAWSVPWGNSPLHF,TGTGCCTGGAGTGTACCTTGGGGTAATTCACCCCTCCACTTT
TRBV29-1,TRBJ1-2,.,many,CSVVDSLYGYTF,TGCAGCGTTGTAGACAGCCTCTATGGCTACACCTTC
TRBV27,TRBJ1-1,TRBD1,few,CASSPGQFLNTEAFF,TGTGCCAGCAGTCCGGGACAGTTCTTGAACACTGAAGCTTTCTTT
TRBV4-1,TRBJ1-2,.,few,CASNPGPTGGYTF,TGCGCCAGCAATCCGGGGCCAACAGGCGGCTACACCTTC
TRBV20-1,TRBJ2-1,.,.,CSARSEEDLGTYNEQFF,TGCAGTGCCCGATCGGAGGAGGATCTAGGAACCTACAATGAGCAGTTCTTC
TRBV6-1,TRBJ1-4,.,few,CASSDFSVGDEKLFF,TGTGCCAGCAGTGATTTCTCCGTGGGGGATGAAAAACTGTTTTTT
TRBV14,TRBJ2-7,.,few,CASSQEPIRYEQYF,TGTGCCAGCAGCCAAGAACCTATCCGATACGAGCAGTACTTC
TRBV4-1,TRBJ1-2,.,.,CASSQTDPYGHTF,TGCGCCAGCAGCCAAACGGACCCTTATGGCCACACCTTC
TRBV24-1,TRBJ2-1,.,.,CAISRRVDEQFF,TGTGCCATCAGTCGCAGGGTGGATGAGCAGTTCTTC
TRBV20-1,TRBJ2-3,TRBD2,few,CSASPGTSGADTQYF,TGCAGTGCTAGTCCCGGGACTAGCGGGGCTGATACGCAGTATTTT
TRBV6-1,TRBJ1-1,.,.,CASSEMLGTPNTEAFF,TGTGCCAGCAGTGAAATGTTGGGGACACCGAACACTGAAGCTTTCTTT
TRBV5-6,TRBJ1-2,.,once,CASRTWGGGYTF,TGTGCCAGCAGAACTTGGGGGGGAGGCTACACCTTC
TRBV12-3/TRBV12-4,TRBJ2-3,TRBD2,many,CASSLRLAGADTQYF,TGTGCCAGCAGCTTAAGGCTAGCGGGAGCAGATACGCAGTATTTT
TRBV2,TRBJ1-5,TRBD1,few,CASNEQGTLNQPQHF,TGTGCCAGCAACGAACAGGGGACCCTCAATCAGCCCCAGCATTTT
TRBV14,TRBJ2-2,TRBD2,.,CASSYRPGLAGGTGELFF,TGTGCCAGCAGCTATAGACCGGGACTAGCGGGAGGCACCGGGGAGCTGTTTTTT
TRBV20-1,TRBJ2-5,.,few,CSARAPGLETQYF,TGCAGTGCTAGAGCCCCGGGACTAGAGACCCAGTACTTC
TRBV9,TRBJ2-4,.,.,CASSVGRGDKNTQYF,TGTGCCAGCAGCGTAGGGAGGGGAGACAAAAACACTCAGTACTTC
TRBV7-2,TRBJ2-1,.,.,CASSLLRTSDNEQFF,TGTGCCAGCAGCCTCCTTAGGACGAGCGACAATGAGCAGTTCTTC
TRBV4-2,TRBJ2-3,TRBD2,.,CASSPAGERTDTQYF,TGTGCCAGCAGCCCAGCGGGAGAGCGCACAGATACGCAGTATTTT
TRBV6-1,TRBJ2-7,TRBD1,.,CASSGTGHPSYEQYF,TGTGCCAGCAGTGGGACAGGGCACCCTTCCTACGAGCAGTACTTC
TRBV10-3,TRBJ2-7,.,many,CAIGMGPDEQYF,TGTGCCATTGGGATGGGCCCAGACGAGCAGTACTTC
TRBV7-2,TRBJ2-3,.,.,CASSQEGPSTDTQYF,TGTGCCAGCAGCCAAGAGGGACCCTCCACAGATACGCAGTATTTT
TRBV18,TRBJ1-1,.,.,CASARYQGTEAFF,TGTGCCAGCGCGCGCTACCAGGGCACTGAAGCTTTCTTT
TRBV7-9,TRBJ1-2,TRBD1,few,CASSFFKGGKDYGYTF,TGTGCCAGCAGCTTCTTTAAAGGGGGCAAAGACTATGGCTACACCTTC
TRBV12-3/TRBV12-4,TRBJ2-5,TRBD1,many,CASSLADRDETQYF,TGTGCCAGCAGTTTAGCCGACAGGGACGAGACCCAGTACTTC
TRBV4-1,TRBJ2-2,.,.,CASSQDDRSTGELFF,TGCGCCAGCAGCCAAGACGACAGGTCCACCGGGGAGCTGTTTTTT
TRBV2,TRBJ1-1,.,.,CASSGTFEAFF,TGTGCCAGCAGTGGGACCTTTGAAGCTTTCTTT
TRBV7-2,TRBJ2-4,TRBD2,many,CASSLPTSGKNIQYF,TGTGCCAGCAGTCTACCGACTAGCGGAAAAAACATTCAGTACTTC
TRBV10-3,TRBJ1-2,.,many,CAISESGDYGYTF,TGTGCCATCAGTGAGTCGGGGGACTATGGCTACACCTTC
TRBV10-3,TRBJ2-3,TRBD2,few,CAISESSGTSDTQYF,TGTGCCATCAGTGAGTCGAGCGGGACCTCAGATACGCAGTATTTT
TRBV20-1,TRBJ1-5,.,.,CSARGAFNQPQHF,TGCAGTGCTAGAGGGGCGTTCAATCAGCCCCAGCATTTT
TRBV20-1,TRBJ1-5,TRBD1,.,CSATRTGKETQHF,TGCAGTGCTACCCGGACAGGGAAAGAGACCCAGCATTTT
TRBV4-1,TRBJ1-2,.,.,CAGSQVLGRKDYGYTF,TGCGCCGGCAGCCAAGTCCTGGGACGGAAAGATTATGGCTACACCTTC
TRBV12-3/TRBV12-4,TRBJ1-2,.,.,CASSLRRGHYGYTF,TGTGCCAGCAGTCTCCGTCGGGGGCACTATGGCTACACCTTC
TRBV3-1,TRBJ2-7,TRBD2,few,CASSRRTSGGIEQYF,TGTGCCAGCAGCCGGAGGACTAGCGGGGGAATCGAGCAGTACTTC
TRBV7-2,TRBJ1-2,.,.,CASSLDGISYGYTF,TGTGCCAGCAGCTTAGACGGAATTTCCTATGGCTACACCTTC